What follows describes a single T cell receptor (beta chain). This sample was included in a study of Graves' ophthalmopathy and Graves' hyperthyroidism. Amplifying from RNA transcripts, the study obtained TCR beta CDR3 regions. First-round RT-PCR with HTBI primers preceded a second-round multiplex PCR. TCRdb re-called the multiplex PCR reads through MiXCR, storing one row per CDR3 protein. The sample has 300,000 or so distinct CDR3 sequences; roughly 15% are singletons. The CDR3 totals 14 residues. Germline V CDR1 and CDR2: MDHEN, SYDVKM. V dropped 6 bases and J dropped 2 bases, with 11 bases sitting between them.

The receptor was derived from an adult man with Graves' ophthalmopathy. The chain has TRBV28 and TRBJ1-5; D possibly corresponds to TRBD1 (5 bases). Material for sequencing was peripheral blood. This CDR3 is CASRWGLGNQPQHF. The CDR3 DNA reads TGTGCCAGCAGGTGGGGCTTGGGCAATCAGCCCCAGCATTTT.